This T cell receptor (beta chain) was recovered during a study of radiation and T cells in renal cell carcinoma. Study results and limitations: Without pretreatment biopsies, baseline tumor clonotype presence was undetermined. From baseline, blood top tumor clonotypes peaked at 2 weeks post-radiation.

The CDR3 totals 13 residues. V lost 1 base and J 6 bases, leaving 9 bases between the germline ends. CDR1 and CDR2 (germline): SGHVS, FNYEAQ. Time point reported: baseline pretreatment blood. The treatment was: 15 Gy SBRT to primary tumor, nephrectomy 4 weeks later. Libraries were prepared by immunoSEQ multiplex PCR; TCRdb keeps only in-frame clonotypes and omits some of them. The profile shows 90,000 to 95,000 clones, about four fifths of them singletons. As for this clone: Its matching antigen is unknown.

Sequences were derived from blood, sampled from a patient whose treatment included radiotherapy and nephrectomy. The source of this sequence is a man in his sixties with renal cell carcinoma. The chain has TRBV7-6 and TRBJ1-2; D remains ambiguous. The CDR3 reads CASSLVRGDGYTF. Written as DNA, the CDR3 is TGTGCCAGCAGCTTAGTGCGGGGAGATGGCTACACCTTC.